Each of the 5 T cell receptor beta chains below was sequenced from the same sample in a study of T-cell memory formation after mild COVID-19. Each CDR3 protein is one row after TCRdb ran MiXCR on the 5' RACE reads. This sample has 30,000 to 35,000 distinct CDR3 sequences, with 7.7% found just once. Sequenced sample: PBMCs or a T cell subset sorted from them (not recorded which). The receptors here all came from a man between 18 and 35 years old who had mild COVID-19 (a few samples of this study predate the infection). Cell type and time point are not known.

This clonotype was observed at least ten times. The CDR3: CASSPVPQETQYF. The CDR3 DNA is TGTGCCAGCAGCCCCGTCCCCCAAGAGACCCAGTACTTC. The chain links TRBV7-2 to TRBJ2-5; no clear D. V lost 5 bases and J lost 1, with 8 bases in between. Germline values: CDR1 SGHTA, CDR2 FQGNSA. CDR3 length equals 13 residues.

This clonotype was found many times. The chain has TRBV4-3 and TRBJ2-7; D perhaps matches TRBD1 (5 bases). CDR1 is LGHNA and CDR2 is YSLEER in the germline V gene. The CDR3 consists of 13 residues. Trimming cost V 2 bases and J 4 bases, with 9 bases left between them. The CDR3 protein is CASSQRTFYEQYF. DNA of the CDR3: TGCGCCAGCAGCCAAAGGACATTTTACGAGCAGTACTTC.

At least ten counts were recorded for this clonotype. The chain has TRBV20-1 and TRBJ1-1; a weak D match, TRBD1 (5 bases). Trimming took 2 bases from V and 4 from J, leaving 11 bases between them. Germline V CDR1 and CDR2: DFQATT, SNEGSKA (reference sequence). The CDR3 totals 13 residues. CDR3 sequence reads: CSARSTGGTEAFF. The CDR3 DNA sequence: TGCAGTGCTAGAAGTACGGGGGGCACTGAAGCTTTCTTT.

This clonotype was observed many times. The V call is TRBV5-5, the J call TRBJ1-1; no reliable D call. The V gene's germline CDR1 is SGHKS and CDR2 YYEKEE (reference sequence). Trimming removed 1 base at V and 5 bases at J, with 9 bases between. The CDR3 extends over 13 amino acids. CDR3 in amino acids: CASSLLVGTEAFF. Written as DNA, the CDR3 is TGTGCCAGCAGCTTGTTAGTAGGTACTGAAGCTTTCTTT.

The sample holds many counts of this clonotype. This sequence joins TRBV20-1 and TRBJ1-1; maybe TRBD1 (5 bases). CDR1 is DFQATT, CDR2 SNEGSKA, per germline (reference sequence). Trimming shortened V by 1 base and J by 3 bases, and 12 bases separated the two germline ends. There are 14 residues in the CDR3. As DNA, the CDR3 is TGCAGTGCTAGAGGGCAGGGTTTTGACACTGAAGCTTTCTTT. Protein product: CSARGQGFDTEAFF.